This is a list of T cell receptor beta chains from one sample in a study of shared clonotypes between healthy human individuals. Profiled with immunoSEQ multiplex PCR; TCRdb holds only in-frame clones, not every one. The sample includes 2,500,000 or so clones, approximately 93% of them seen just once. The specimen was naive CD4+ T cells from PBMCs. The source of these receptors is a man between 18 and 35 years old in good health. Some clones in this sample may be carry-over from other donors' samples. Each CDR3 is given with its conserved first and last residue. The D gene is left open where the match is weak. Size values are once, few and many counts, or a class for expanded clones, and some rows have none.

j_call clone_size v_call d_call cdr3_aa cdr3_nt
TRBJ2-3 NA TRBV7-2 TRBD2 CASSVRGGPTDTQYF TGTGCCAGCAGCGTACGGGGGGGTCCCACAGATACGCAGTATTTT
TRBJ1-5 NA TRBV7-6 NA CASSLSGTANQPQHF TGTGCCAGCAGCTTAAGTGGGACCGCCAATCAGCCCCAGCATTTT
TRBJ2-7 NA TRBV9 TRBD1 CASSENSGGVLYEQYF TGTGCCAGCAGCGAGAATTCAGGGGGCGTCCTCTACGAGCAGTACTTC
TRBJ2-7 NA TRBV28 TRBD2 CASTVGTSGNYEQYF TGTGCCAGCACCGTCGGGACTAGCGGGAACTACGAGCAGTACTTC
TRBJ2-3 NA TRBV7-3 NA CASSSAPGRTDTQYF TGTGCCAGCAGCTCGGCGCCGGGTAGGACAGATACGCAGTATTTT
TRBJ2-1 NA TRBV5-1 TRBD2 CASFAGGSYNEQFF TGCGCCAGCTTCGCGGGAGGCTCCTACAATGAGCAGTTCTTC
TRBJ2-1 NA TRBV5-1 NA CASSLNERVSYNEQFF TGCGCCAGCAGCTTGAATGAACGGGTCTCCTACAATGAGCAGTTCTTC
TRBJ1-2 NA TRBV27 NA CASKGPLSGYTF TGTGCCAGCAAGGGACCTCTGAGTGGCTACACCTTC
TRBJ2-7 NA TRBV28 TRBD1 CASSTGQGTYEQYF TGTGCCAGCAGTACTGGACAGGGGACCTACGAGCAGTACTTC
TRBJ2-3 NA TRBV6-1 TRBD2 CASSEVSSGNTDTQYF TGTGCCAGCAGTGAAGTATCTAGCGGGAACACAGATACGCAGTATTTT
TRBJ2-2 NA TRBV9 NA CASSANLGVGELFF TGTGCCAGCAGCGCGAACTTGGGAGTCGGGGAGCTGTTTTTT
TRBJ2-7 NA TRBV11-2 NA CASSYRGGEQYF TGTGCCAGCAGCTACAGGGGAGGCGAGCAGTACTTC
TRBJ2-1 NA TRBV5-1 NA CASSLVPGPNNEQFF TGCGCCAGCAGCTTGGTTCCGGGACCAAACAATGAGCAGTTCTTC
TRBJ2-1 NA TRBV28 TRBD2 CASSLGGSEQFF TGTGCCAGCAGCTTGGGAGGGAGTGAGCAGTTCTTC
TRBJ2-7 NA TRBV10-3 TRBD2 CASSSSGSGRYEQYF TGTGCCAGCTCCTCAAGCGGGAGCGGTCGGTACGAGCAGTACTTC
TRBJ2-4 NA TRBV9 TRBD2 CASSTFGERGLAKNIQYF TGTGCCAGCAGCACCTTCGGGGAGCGGGGCCTAGCCAAAAACATTCAGTACTTC
TRBJ2-4 NA TRBV4-3 NA CASSLRGTINIQYF TGCGCCAGCAGTCTGAGGGGGACCATAAACATTCAGTACTTC
TRBJ1-5 few TRBV18 NA CASSPSNFQPQHF TGTGCCAGCTCACCAAGCAACTTTCAGCCCCAGCATTTT
TRBJ2-1 NA TRBV14 NA CASSHSIPTHEQFF TGTGCCAGCAGCCACAGTATTCCCACCCATGAGCAGTTCTTC
TRBJ2-7 once TRBV7-2 NA CASSLVRRGVHEQYF TGTGCCAGCAGCTTAGTGCGCAGGGGGGTCCACGAGCAGTACTTC
TRBJ1-5 once TRBV6-6 TRBD1 CASSRQGFSNQPQHF TGTGCCAGCAGCCGACAGGGATTTAGCAATCAGCCCCAGCATTTT
TRBJ1-2 NA TRBV28 TRBD1 CASSIRTGTYGYTF TGTGCCAGCAGTATACGGACAGGGACCTATGGCTACACCTTC
TRBJ2-4 NA TRBV19 TRBD2 CASSISLAGGWGKNIQYF TGTGCCAGTAGTATCAGTCTAGCGGGAGGGTGGGGCAAAAACATTCAGTACTTC
TRBJ2-1 NA TRBV27 TRBD2 CASSLEIAGGDNEQFF TGTGCCAGCAGTTTAGAAATAGCGGGAGGGGACAATGAGCAGTTCTTC
TRBJ1-4 NA TRBV6-5 NA CASSYSGTTVNEKLFF TGTGCCAGCAGTTACTCCGGGACAACGGTTAATGAAAAACTGTTTTTT
TRBJ2-7 NA TRBV21-1 NA CASSKQSPYEQYF TGTGCCAGCAGCAAACAGTCCCCCTACGAGCAGTACTTC
TRBJ2-7 NA TRBV29-1 TRBD2 CSVGAGGPNEQYF TGCAGCGTTGGGGCGGGAGGGCCCAACGAGCAGTACTTC
TRBJ2-3 NA TRBV12-2 NA CASRLAQARTDTQYF TGTGCAAGTCGCTTAGCCCAAGCCCGAACAGATACGCAGTATTTT
TRBJ2-3 once TRBV5-4 NA CASSLAADTQYF TGTGCCAGCAGCTTGGCGGCAGATACGCAGTATTTT
TRBJ2-2 NA TRBV4-3 NA CASSPLGGINTGELFF TGCGCCAGCAGCCCCCTTGGCGGGATTAACACCGGGGAGCTGTTTTTT
TRBJ1-1 NA TRBV2 NA CASRSQANTEAFF TGTGCCAGCAGGTCACAGGCGAACACTGAAGCTTTCTTT
TRBJ2-1 NA TRBV6-6 TRBD1 CASSKGQVTYNEQFF TGTGCCAGCAGTAAGGGACAGGTTACCTACAATGAGCAGTTCTTC
TRBJ1-2 NA TRBV6-5 NA CASSYAINRDGGYTF TGTGCCAGCAGTTACGCAATAAACAGGGATGGTGGCTACACCTTC
TRBJ2-3 NA TRBV5-1 NA CASSSLGPDTQYF TGCGCCAGCAGCTCTTTGGGCCCAGATACGCAGTATTTT
TRBJ1-4 NA TRBV4-1 NA CASSSATVLREKLFF TGCGCCAGCAGCTCCGCGACAGTCCTCCGTGAAAAACTGTTTTTT
TRBJ2-5 NA TRBV6-5 NA CATLPPIETQYF TGTGCCACCCTCCCTCCCATTGAGACCCAGTACTTC
TRBJ2-3 once TRBV10-3 NA CAISGAGARTDTQYF TGTGCCATCTCTGGTGCGGGGGCACGCACAGATACGCAGTATTTT
TRBJ2-2 NA TRBV18 NA CASSRVGGQTGELFF TGTGCCAGCTCACGAGTCGGTGGCCAGACCGGGGAGCTGTTTTTT
TRBJ1-3 NA TRBV5-6 NA CASSLGTGAQGNTIYF TGTGCCAGCAGCTTGGGAACGGGGGCGCAAGGAAACACCATATATTTT
TRBJ2-1 NA TRBV5-4 TRBD2 CASSFGAGRMDEQFF TGTGCCAGCAGCTTTGGAGCGGGACGTATGGATGAGCAGTTCTTC
TRBJ2-2 NA TRBV29-1 TRBD2 CSVGLAGATGELFF TGCAGCGTTGGGCTAGCGGGGGCCACCGGGGAGCTGTTTTTT